Described below is a single T cell receptor beta chain sequence and its context. Antigen: not known. Study findings and constraints: The TCR gene usage of tumor memory CD4+ T cells clustered together with blood and lymph node memory CD4+ cells and with lymph node naive CD4+ cells.

Constant-region reverse primers amplified full-length variable regions, followed by semi-nested Nested Universal Primer A PCR. TCRdb ran MiXCR on the 5' RACE reads and lists one entry per CDR3 protein. The table includes around 52,000 distinct CDR3 sequences, around 28% detected once. CDR1 is MDHEN and CDR2 is SYDVKM in the germline V gene. The CDR3 has 14 amino acids. Deletions cut 0 bases from V and 3 bases from J, with 9 bases between. The memory fraction was CD4+CD45RO+CD25- cells. This sequence originates from a female donor with breast cancer. The V and J genes are TRBV28 and TRBJ2-7; D is perhaps TRBD2 (6 bases). The specimen sequenced was tumor-infiltrating memory CD4+ T cells sorted from the breast tumor. Described subset: memory CD4+ T cells, CD4+CD45RO+CD25-. CDR3 amino acids: CASSLWGGDYEQYF. The CDR3 DNA reads as TGTGCCAGCAGTTTATGGGGAGGTGACTACGAGCAGTACTTC. Together with reference TRBV28 and TRBJ2-7, the CDR3 gives the full variable domain: DVKVTQSSRYLVKRTGEKVFLECVQDMDHENMFWYRQDPGLGLRLIYFSYDVKMKEKGDIPEGYSVSREKKERFSLILESASTNQTSMYLCASSLWGGDYEQYFGPGTRLTVT.